The present T cell receptor beta chain was sequenced within a study of chemoradiotherapy in HPV16-positive cancers. The CDR3 totals 15 residues. Germline CDR1 and CDR2: SGHTA and FQGNSA. Trimming removed 1 base from V and 2 bases from J, with 9 bases in between. TCRdb keeps only in-frame clones here, not all; method: immunoSEQ multiplex PCR. This sample carries 900 to 1,300 clones, approximately 77% of them seen once, and the ten largest clones take 14%. Over chemoradiotherapy, repertoires were sampled more than once. Material: tumor tissue, obtained from a patient who underwent chemoradiotherapy. J is TRBJ2-1 and V is TRBV7-2, with D possibly TRBD1 on 6 matching bases. This receptor was taken from a human donor with HPV-associated anogenital cancer. CDR3 amino acids: CASSLEGGTYNEQFF. CDR3 nucleotides: TGTGCCAGCAGCTTAGAAGGGGGAACCTACAATGAGCAGTTCTTC.